This paragraph covers one TCR beta chain sequence. The antigen remains undetermined. The data derive from a study of identifying expanded T cells in peripheral blood. Study-wide results and limits: Roughly 1.1 clones differed between technical replicates, versus roughly 16 and 20 over time. Clone count variance between roughly 2-week samples rose with total template count.

During the collection period, no donor immune events like infections were recorded. V dropped 4 bases and J dropped 1 base, with 24 bases sitting between them. Germline CDR1 and CDR2: SGHDT and YYEEEE. The CDR3 loop spans 19 amino acids. Sequencing used immunoSEQ multiplex PCR; TCRdb keeps in-frame clones, though not all of them. The sample records 50,000 to 75,000 clones, around 87% being singletons. The source material was blood. V and J are TRBV5-6 and TRBJ2-1; maybe TRBD2 (5 bases). This TCR derives from a person between 18 and 69 years old in good health. The CDR3, as DNA: TGTGCCAGCAGCCCACTAGGTGGAGTGCCTTTGAGGTCCTACAATGAGCAGTTCTTC. It translates to CASSPLGGVPLRSYNEQFF.